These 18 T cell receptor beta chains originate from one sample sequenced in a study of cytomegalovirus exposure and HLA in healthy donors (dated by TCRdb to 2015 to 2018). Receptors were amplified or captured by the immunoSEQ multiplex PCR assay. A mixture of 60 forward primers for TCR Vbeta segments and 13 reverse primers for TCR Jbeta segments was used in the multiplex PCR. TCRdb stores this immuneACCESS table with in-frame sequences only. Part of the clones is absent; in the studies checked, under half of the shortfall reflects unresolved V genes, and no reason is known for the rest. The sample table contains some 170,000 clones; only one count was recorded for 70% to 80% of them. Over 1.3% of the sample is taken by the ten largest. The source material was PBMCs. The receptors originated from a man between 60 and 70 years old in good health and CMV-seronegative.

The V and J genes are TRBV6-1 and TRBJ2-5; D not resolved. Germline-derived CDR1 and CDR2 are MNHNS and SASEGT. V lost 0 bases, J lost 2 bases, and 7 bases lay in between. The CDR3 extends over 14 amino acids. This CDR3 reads CASSEAPRQETQYF. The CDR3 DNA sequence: TGTGCCAGCAGTGAAGCGCCTAGGCAAGAGACCCAGTACTTC.

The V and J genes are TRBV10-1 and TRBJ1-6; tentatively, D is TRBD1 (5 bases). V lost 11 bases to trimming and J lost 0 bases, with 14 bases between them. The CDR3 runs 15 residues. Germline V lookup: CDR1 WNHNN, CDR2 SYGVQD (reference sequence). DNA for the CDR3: TGCGCCGGAGGGGCCCCGCGCTCCTATAATTCACCCCTCCACTTT. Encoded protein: CAGGAPRSYNSPLHF.

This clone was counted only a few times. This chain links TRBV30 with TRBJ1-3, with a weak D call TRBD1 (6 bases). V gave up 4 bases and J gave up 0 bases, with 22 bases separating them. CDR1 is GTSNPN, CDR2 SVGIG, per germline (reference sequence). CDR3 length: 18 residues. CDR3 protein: CAWTRTRTARGSGNTIYF. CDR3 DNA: TGTGCCTGGACGAGGACAAGAACTGCCAGGGGCTCTGGAAACACCATATATTTT.

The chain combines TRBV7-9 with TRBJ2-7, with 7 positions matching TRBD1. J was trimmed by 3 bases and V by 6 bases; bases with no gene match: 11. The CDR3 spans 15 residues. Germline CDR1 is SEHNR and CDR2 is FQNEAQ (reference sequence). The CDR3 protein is CASSYSRDSLYEQYF. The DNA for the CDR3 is TGTGCCAGCAGTTATAGCCGGGACAGCCTCTACGAGCAGTACTTC.

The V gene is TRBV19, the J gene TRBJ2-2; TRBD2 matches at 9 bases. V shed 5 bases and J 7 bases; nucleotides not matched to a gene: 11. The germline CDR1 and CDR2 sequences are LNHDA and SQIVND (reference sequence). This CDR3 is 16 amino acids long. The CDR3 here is CASSLGGRASGGELFF. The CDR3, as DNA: TGTGCCAGTAGTTTGGGCGGGAGGGCCTCCGGCGGGGAGCTGTTTTTT.

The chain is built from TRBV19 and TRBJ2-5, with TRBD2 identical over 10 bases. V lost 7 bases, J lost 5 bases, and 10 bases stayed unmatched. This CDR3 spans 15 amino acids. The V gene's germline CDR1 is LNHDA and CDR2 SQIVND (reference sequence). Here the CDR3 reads CASTRAGGPGETQYF. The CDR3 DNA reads TGTGCCAGTACCAGAGCGGGGGGGCCTGGGGAGACCCAGTACTTC.

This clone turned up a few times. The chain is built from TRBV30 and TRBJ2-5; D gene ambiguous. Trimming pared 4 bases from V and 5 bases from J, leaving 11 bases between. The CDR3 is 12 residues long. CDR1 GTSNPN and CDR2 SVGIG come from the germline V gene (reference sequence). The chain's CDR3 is CAWTRSGETQYF. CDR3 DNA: TGTGCCTGGACTAGGTCCGGGGAGACCCAGTACTTC.

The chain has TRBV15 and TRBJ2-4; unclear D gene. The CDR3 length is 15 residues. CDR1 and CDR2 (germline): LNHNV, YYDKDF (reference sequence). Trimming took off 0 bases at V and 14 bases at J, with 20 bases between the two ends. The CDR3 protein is CATSRDRPPTPHKYF. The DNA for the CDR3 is TGTGCCACCAGCAGAGATCGGCCCCCGACTCCTCACAAGTACTTC.

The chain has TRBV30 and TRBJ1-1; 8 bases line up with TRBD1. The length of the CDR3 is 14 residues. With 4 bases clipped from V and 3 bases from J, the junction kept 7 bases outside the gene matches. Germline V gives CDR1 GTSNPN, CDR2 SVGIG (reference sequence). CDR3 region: CAWTMTGEDTEAFF. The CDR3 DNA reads TGTGCCTGGACCATGACAGGGGAGGACACTGAAGCTTTCTTT.

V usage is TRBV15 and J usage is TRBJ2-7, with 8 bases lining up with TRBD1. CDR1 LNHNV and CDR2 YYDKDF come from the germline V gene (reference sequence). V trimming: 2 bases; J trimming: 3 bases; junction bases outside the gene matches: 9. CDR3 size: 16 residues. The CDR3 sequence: CATSRSARDRHYEQYF. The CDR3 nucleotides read TGTGCCACCAGCAGATCAGCCCGGGACAGGCACTACGAGCAGTACTTC.

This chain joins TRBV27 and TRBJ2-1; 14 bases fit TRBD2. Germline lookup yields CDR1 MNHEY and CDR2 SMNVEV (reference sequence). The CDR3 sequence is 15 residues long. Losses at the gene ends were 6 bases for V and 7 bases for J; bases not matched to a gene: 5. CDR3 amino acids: CASSRLAGGQNEQFF. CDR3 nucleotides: TGTGCCAGCAGCCGACTAGCGGGAGGGCAGAATGAGCAGTTCTTC.

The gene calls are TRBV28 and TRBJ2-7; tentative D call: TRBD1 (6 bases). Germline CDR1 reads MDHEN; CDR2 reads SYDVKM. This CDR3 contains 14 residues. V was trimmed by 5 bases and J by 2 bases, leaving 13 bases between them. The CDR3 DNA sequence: TGTGCCAGCAGTGGACCCGGACAGCCCTACGAGCAGTACTTC. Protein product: CASSGPGQPYEQYF. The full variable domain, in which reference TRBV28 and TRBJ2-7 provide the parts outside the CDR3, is DVKVTQSSRYLVKRTGEKVFLECVQDMDHENMFWYRQDPGLGLRLIYFSYDVKMKEKGDIPEGYSVSREKKERFSLILESASTNQTSMYLCASSGPGQPYEQYFGPGTRLTVT.

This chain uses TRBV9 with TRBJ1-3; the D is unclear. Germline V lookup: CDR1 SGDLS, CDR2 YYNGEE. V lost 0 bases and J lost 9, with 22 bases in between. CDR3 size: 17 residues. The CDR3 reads CASSVGSGTFPGVTIYF. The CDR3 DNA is TGTGCCAGCAGCGTAGGTTCAGGAACTTTCCCCGGCGTCACCATATATTTT.

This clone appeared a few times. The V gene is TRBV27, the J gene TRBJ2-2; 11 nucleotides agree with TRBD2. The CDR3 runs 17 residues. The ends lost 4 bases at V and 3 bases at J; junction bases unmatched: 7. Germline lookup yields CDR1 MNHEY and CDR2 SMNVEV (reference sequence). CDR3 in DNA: TGTGCCAGCAGTTCCGGGACTAGCGGCGAATACACCGGGGAGCTGTTTTTT. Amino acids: CASSSGTSGEYTGELFF.

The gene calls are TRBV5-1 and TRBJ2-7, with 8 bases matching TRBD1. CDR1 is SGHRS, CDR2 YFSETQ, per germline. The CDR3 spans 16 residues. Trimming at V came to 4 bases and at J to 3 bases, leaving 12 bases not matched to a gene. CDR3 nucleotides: TGCGCCAGCAGCCCGGTCCCGGGACAGGACGGCTACGAGCAGTACTTC. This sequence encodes CASSPVPGQDGYEQYF.

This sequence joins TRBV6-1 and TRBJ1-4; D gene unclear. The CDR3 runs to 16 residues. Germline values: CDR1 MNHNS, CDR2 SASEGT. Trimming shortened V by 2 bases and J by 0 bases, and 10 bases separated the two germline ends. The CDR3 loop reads CASSEMGGATNEKLFF. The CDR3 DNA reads TGTGCCAGCAGTGAAATGGGAGGAGCAACTAATGAAAAACTGTTTTTT.

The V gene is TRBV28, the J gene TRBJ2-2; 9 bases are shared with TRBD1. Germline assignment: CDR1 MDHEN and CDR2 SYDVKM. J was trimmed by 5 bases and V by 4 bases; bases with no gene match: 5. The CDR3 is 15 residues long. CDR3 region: CASSWTGAGTGELFF. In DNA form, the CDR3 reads TGTGCCAGCAGTTGGACAGGGGCTGGGACCGGGGAGCTGTTTTTT.

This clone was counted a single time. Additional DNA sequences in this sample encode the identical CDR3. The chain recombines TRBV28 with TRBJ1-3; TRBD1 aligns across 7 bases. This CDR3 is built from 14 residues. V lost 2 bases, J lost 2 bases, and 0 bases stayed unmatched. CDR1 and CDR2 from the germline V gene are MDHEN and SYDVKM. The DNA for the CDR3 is TGTGCCAGCAGTTTAGACAGGGCTGGAAACACCATATATTTT. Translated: CASSLDRAGNTIYF.